This TCR beta chain was found in a study of T cell responses to AZD1222 COVID-19 vaccine. This table comes from immunoSEQ multiplex PCR, and its TCRdb copy is limited to in-frame clones, with some not included. Of about 150,000 clones listed, about 90% are singletons. Study-level results: Dominant at 160-218 and 743-854, vaccine-associated CD4 TCRs also spanned spike. Females made up more of the donors, who were largely white British, and clonal diversity may have come out too low. Nearly half of spike-specific TCRs reportedly target unmutated variant regions. When two AZD1222 doses had been given, Spike-specific TCR breadth and depth rose.

The CDR3 sequence is 15 residues long. Germline V CDR1 and CDR2: MDHEN, SYDVKM. V lost 6 bases and J lost 1, with 10 bases in between. Concerning this clone itself: Its antigen remains unidentified.

This TCR was recovered from an adult who received the MenACWY meningococcal vaccine as a control. The sample was peripheral blood, taken 28 days after the second dose of the MenACWY control vaccine. This chain uses TRBV28 with TRBJ2-6; the D gene is possibly TRBD1 (6 bases). In nucleotides, the CDR3 is TGTGCCAGCAGGATAGGGGGTTCTGGGGCCAACGTCCTGACTTTC. It translates to CASRIGGSGANVLTF.